This is a list of T cell receptor beta chains from one sample in a study of T cells in Graves' hyperthyroidism and ophthalmopathy. TCRdb fed the multiplex PCR reads into MiXCR, producing one record per CDR3 protein. The table lists hundreds of thousands of distinct CDR3 sequences, less than 20% of them singletons. The sample taken for sequencing was blood. The receptors derive from a young woman with Graves' hyperthyroidism. CDR3s include the opening cysteine and the closing phenylalanine or tryptophan. Fields, in order: CDR3 protein, CDR3 DNA, V gene, D gene, J gene, clone size. The D gene is left open where the match is weak. Size is omitted from some rows. Given values are once, few, many or a class for expanded clones.

cdr3_aa: CASSLGQITAADTQYF; cdr3_nt: TGTGCCAGCAGCTTGGGACAGATAACTGCGGCAGATACGCAGTATTTT; v_call: TRBV5-6; d_call: .; j_call: TRBJ2-3; clone_size: .
cdr3_aa: CASSWGTEAFF; cdr3_nt: TGTGCCAGCAGTTGGGGGACTGAAGCTTTCTTT; v_call: TRBV14; d_call: .; j_call: TRBJ1-1; clone_size: many
cdr3_aa: CASSLGIPEGLAFYNEQFF; cdr3_nt: TGTGCCAGCAGTTTGGGCATTCCCGAGGGACTAGCCTTCTACAATGAGCAGTTCTTC; v_call: TRBV27; d_call: TRBD2; j_call: TRBJ2-1; clone_size: many
cdr3_aa: CASSSAGSPLHF; cdr3_nt: TGTGCCAGCAGTTCGGCCGGTTCACCCCTCCACTTT; v_call: TRBV28; d_call: .; j_call: TRBJ1-6; clone_size: many
cdr3_aa: CATSPRTPETQYF; cdr3_nt: TGTGCCACCAGCCCCCGAACCCCGGAGACCCAGTACTTC; v_call: TRBV10-3; d_call: .; j_call: TRBJ2-5; clone_size: many
cdr3_aa: CASSLAPDVAAYEQYF; cdr3_nt: TGTGCCAGCAGCTTAGCCCCGGATGTAGCTGCCTACGAGCAGTACTTC; v_call: TRBV5-5; d_call: .; j_call: TRBJ2-7; clone_size: many
cdr3_aa: CASRSRIANYGYTF; cdr3_nt: TGTGCCAGTCGATCCAGAATAGCTAACTATGGCTACACCTTC; v_call: TRBV2; d_call: .; j_call: TRBJ1-2; clone_size: many
cdr3_aa: CSARPQTAGGNEQFF; cdr3_nt: TGCAGTGCTAGACCCCAGACAGCGGGAGGGAATGAGCAGTTCTTC; v_call: TRBV20-1; d_call: TRBD2; j_call: TRBJ2-1; clone_size: many
cdr3_aa: CSARVAGGEYEQYF; cdr3_nt: TGCAGTGCTAGAGTTGCAGGGGGCGAATACGAGCAGTACTTC; v_call: TRBV20-1; d_call: TRBD1; j_call: TRBJ2-7; clone_size: many
cdr3_aa: CSASSSIYNSPLHF; cdr3_nt: TGCAGTGCTAGCAGTTCCATTTATAATTCACCCCTCCACTTT; v_call: TRBV20-1; d_call: .; j_call: TRBJ1-6; clone_size: many
cdr3_aa: CASSLGGGEDYGYTF; cdr3_nt: TGTGCCAGCAGTTTGGGGGGGGGCGAAGACTATGGCTACACCTTC; v_call: TRBV7-3; d_call: .; j_call: TRBJ1-2; clone_size: many
cdr3_aa: CASSRAWGATNEKLFF; cdr3_nt: TGTGCCAGCAGCCGCGCCTGGGGGGCAACTAATGAAAAACTGTTTTTT; v_call: TRBV7-8; d_call: .; j_call: TRBJ1-4; clone_size: many
cdr3_aa: CASSYPLRGTLEQFF; cdr3_nt: TGTGCCAGCAGTTACCCTCTTAGGGGGACTTTGGAGCAGTTCTTC; v_call: TRBV6-5; d_call: .; j_call: TRBJ2-1; clone_size: .
cdr3_aa: CASSFQTTGVLYEQYF; cdr3_nt: TGTGCCAGCAGCTTTCAAACGACAGGGGTTCTTTACGAGCAGTACTTC; v_call: TRBV5-8; d_call: TRBD1; j_call: TRBJ2-7; clone_size: few
cdr3_aa: CASSDLAGNEQFF; cdr3_nt: TGTGCCAGCAGTGACCTAGCGGGCAATGAGCAGTTCTTC; v_call: TRBV2; d_call: TRBD2; j_call: TRBJ2-1; clone_size: many
cdr3_aa: CASSQVLGPIRETQYF; cdr3_nt: TGTGCCAGCAGCCAAGTATTGGGGCCCATTCGAGAGACCCAGTACTTC; v_call: TRBV3-1; d_call: .; j_call: TRBJ2-5; clone_size: many
cdr3_aa: CASSFRTSGYNEQFF; cdr3_nt: TGCGCCAGCAGCTTCCGGACTAGCGGCTACAATGAGCAGTTCTTC; v_call: TRBV5-1; d_call: TRBD2; j_call: TRBJ2-1; clone_size: many
cdr3_aa: CASSTGQGAVGYTF; cdr3_nt: TGTGCCAGCTCGACGGGACAGGGGGCTGTTGGCTACACCTTC; v_call: TRBV18; d_call: TRBD1; j_call: TRBJ1-2; clone_size: many
cdr3_aa: CASSELGIDYGYTF; cdr3_nt: TGTGCCAGCAGTGAACTGGGGATTGACTATGGCTACACCTTC; v_call: TRBV2; d_call: .; j_call: TRBJ1-2; clone_size: many
cdr3_aa: CAWSHGRGIGEKLFF; cdr3_nt: TGTGCCTGGAGCCATGGTAGGGGGATAGGAGAAAAACTGTTTTTT; v_call: TRBV30; d_call: .; j_call: TRBJ1-4; clone_size: many
cdr3_aa: CASSYQASYNEQFF; cdr3_nt: TGTGCCAGCAGTTACCAGGCGTCCTACAATGAGCAGTTCTTC; v_call: TRBV27; d_call: .; j_call: TRBJ2-1; clone_size: .
cdr3_aa: CASSYAEGYEQYF; cdr3_nt: TGTGCCAGCAGTTACGCCGAGGGCTACGAGCAGTACTTC; v_call: TRBV6-1; d_call: .; j_call: TRBJ2-7; clone_size: many
cdr3_aa: CASSYGGGSYEQYF; cdr3_nt: TGTGCCAGCAGTTATGGAGGGGGCTCCTACGAGCAGTACTTC; v_call: TRBV28; d_call: .; j_call: TRBJ2-7; clone_size: many
cdr3_aa: CASSTTGVGELFF; cdr3_nt: TGTGCCAGCAGTACTACAGGTGTCGGGGAGCTGTTTTTT; v_call: TRBV28; d_call: .; j_call: TRBJ2-2; clone_size: many
cdr3_aa: CASSLRAINYGYTF; cdr3_nt: TGTGCCAGCAGTTTACGGGCGATTAACTATGGCTACACCTTC; v_call: TRBV28; d_call: .; j_call: TRBJ1-2; clone_size: many
cdr3_aa: CASSSRTSHEQFF; cdr3_nt: TGCGCCAGCAGCTCCCGGACTAGCCATGAGCAGTTCTTC; v_call: TRBV5-1; d_call: TRBD2; j_call: TRBJ2-1; clone_size: many
cdr3_aa: CASSHSRALPTGGYTF; cdr3_nt: TGTGCCAGCAGCCACAGCCGGGCCCTCCCCACGGGAGGCTACACCTTC; v_call: TRBV7-8; d_call: .; j_call: TRBJ1-2; clone_size: few
cdr3_aa: CARLAGVYNEQFF; cdr3_nt: TGTGCCAGACTAGCGGGAGTATACAATGAGCAGTTCTTC; v_call: TRBV7-3; d_call: TRBD2; j_call: TRBJ2-1; clone_size: few
cdr3_aa: CASSLSQGQGIDTQYF; cdr3_nt: TGCGCCAGCAGCCTTTCACAGGGACAGGGTATAGATACGCAGTATTTT; v_call: TRBV5-1; d_call: TRBD1; j_call: TRBJ2-3; clone_size: many
cdr3_aa: CASSLGGWSGANVLTF; cdr3_nt: TGTGCCAGCAGTTTGGGTGGGTGGTCTGGGGCCAACGTCCTGACTTTC; v_call: TRBV12-3/TRBV12-4; d_call: .; j_call: TRBJ2-6; clone_size: many
cdr3_aa: CASSSGTGNPALHF; cdr3_nt: TGTGCCAGCAGCTCCGGGACAGGGAATCCGGCACTCCACTTT; v_call: TRBV6-1; d_call: TRBD1; j_call: TRBJ1-6; clone_size: many
cdr3_aa: CASGLKPSYGYTF; cdr3_nt: TGTGCTAGTGGTTTGAAGCCCTCATATGGCTACACCTTC; v_call: TRBV12-5; d_call: .; j_call: TRBJ1-2; clone_size: .
cdr3_aa: CASSLWSRSSYEQYF; cdr3_nt: TGTGCCAGCAGTTTATGGAGTCGAAGCTCCTACGAGCAGTACTTC; v_call: TRBV28; d_call: .; j_call: TRBJ2-7; clone_size: many
cdr3_aa: CAISESGGAPLHF; cdr3_nt: TGTGCCATCAGTGAGTCGGGGGGAGCACCCCTCCACTTT; v_call: TRBV10-3; d_call: .; j_call: TRBJ1-6; clone_size: many
cdr3_aa: CASSLRAGNQPQHF; cdr3_nt: TGTGCCAGCAGCTTGCGGGCCGGCAATCAGCCCCAGCATTTT; v_call: TRBV5-6; d_call: .; j_call: TRBJ1-5; clone_size: .
cdr3_aa: CASRDRGNTGELFF; cdr3_nt: TGTGCCAGCAGGGACAGGGGGAACACCGGGGAGCTGTTTTTT; v_call: TRBV3-1; d_call: TRBD1; j_call: TRBJ2-2; clone_size: many
cdr3_aa: CASSDLAGTLGRVIEQYF; cdr3_nt: TGTGCCAGCAGTGATCTCGCAGGAACGTTGGGGCGAGTAATCGAGCAGTACTTC; v_call: TRBV2; d_call: .; j_call: TRBJ2-7; clone_size: many
cdr3_aa: CASSPATGDTGELFF; cdr3_nt: TGTGCCAGCAGTCCGGCGACGGGGGACACCGGGGAGCTGTTTTTT; v_call: TRBV28; d_call: .; j_call: TRBJ2-2; clone_size: many
cdr3_aa: CASSHGTASNEKLFF; cdr3_nt: TGTGCCAGCAGCCACGGGACAGCCTCTAATGAAAAACTGTTTTTT; v_call: TRBV6-1; d_call: TRBD1; j_call: TRBJ1-4; clone_size: few
cdr3_aa: CASGKGSLYEQYF; cdr3_nt: TGTGCCAGCGGGAAGGGGTCTCTCTACGAGCAGTACTTC; v_call: TRBV28; d_call: .; j_call: TRBJ2-7; clone_size: many
cdr3_aa: CASSQGQGAGNEQFF; cdr3_nt: TGTGCCAGCAGCCAGGGACAGGGGGCAGGCAATGAGCAGTTCTTC; v_call: TRBV5-4; d_call: TRBD1; j_call: TRBJ2-1; clone_size: many
cdr3_aa: CASSLDMTSGGASGELFF; cdr3_nt: TGTGCCAGCAGCTTAGATATGACTAGCGGGGGGGCCAGCGGGGAGCTGTTTTTT; v_call: TRBV11-2; d_call: TRBD2; j_call: TRBJ2-2; clone_size: few
cdr3_aa: CASSRDRATYEQYF; cdr3_nt: TGTGCCAGTTCCCGGGACAGGGCAACGTACGAGCAGTACTTC; v_call: TRBV2; d_call: TRBD1; j_call: TRBJ2-7; clone_size: .
cdr3_aa: CASRNSGVTEAFF; cdr3_nt: TGTGCCAGCAGAAATTCAGGGGTAACTGAAGCTTTCTTT; v_call: TRBV28; d_call: .; j_call: TRBJ1-1; clone_size: .
cdr3_aa: CASRREGQGTGNTIYF; cdr3_nt: TGTGCCAGCAGACGAGAGGGACAGGGGACTGGAAACACCATATATTTT; v_call: TRBV2; d_call: TRBD1; j_call: TRBJ1-3; clone_size: many
cdr3_aa: CASSRGPAPEQFF; cdr3_nt: TGTGCCAGCAGCCGAGGACCCGCGCCTGAGCAGTTCTTC; v_call: TRBV3-1; d_call: .; j_call: TRBJ2-1; clone_size: .